These 22 T cell receptor beta chains were all obtained from the same sample, sequenced in a study of T cell repertoires in ileal Crohn's disease. Profiled with immunoSEQ multiplex PCR; TCRdb holds only in-frame clones, not every one. The profile covers thousands of clones, with 70% to 75% appearing a single time and 20% to 25% taken by the ten largest. The sample's time point: neoterminal ileum biopsy at postoperative endoscopy, about 6 months after surgery. Specimen: ileal tissue. The receptors derive from an adult with Crohn's disease.

This clone occurred a few times. The V and J genes are TRBV6-5 and TRBJ1-1; 7 bases line up with TRBD1. CDR1 is MNHEY, CDR2 SVGAGI, per germline. With 6 bases clipped from V and 4 bases from J, the junction kept 2 bases outside the gene matches. The CDR3 runs 12 residues. As DNA, the CDR3 is TGTGCCAGCAGACCAGGGGGCACTGAAGCTTTCTTT. It encodes CASRPGGTEAFF.

A single count supports this clone. V usage is TRBV27 and J usage is TRBJ1-1; D is uncertain. This CDR3 comprises 19 residues. Trimming left V 0 bases short and J 1 base short, with 21 bases between. CDR1 MNHEY and CDR2 SMNVEV come from the germline V gene (reference sequence). CDR3 loop: CASSLSFGRGSATNTEAFF. The CDR3 nucleotides read TGTGCCAGCAGTTTATCATTTGGTCGGGGTTCCGCGACGAACACTGAAGCTTTCTTT.

The chain has TRBV19 and TRBJ2-7; 7 bases agree with TRBD2. V gave up 1 base and J gave up 1 base; unmatched junction bases: 1. CDR3 size: 14 residues. Per germline, CDR1 LNHDA and CDR2 SQIVND (reference sequence). DNA for the CDR3: TGTGCCAGTAGTATAGCCGGGGGGTCCTACGAGCAGTACTTC. Translated, it gives CASSIAGGSYEQYF.

This clone has a single count. This CDR3 reads CASSEIQGFGGELFF. In nucleotides, the CDR3 is TGTGCCAGCAGTGAGATACAGGGATTCGGCGGGGAGCTGTTTTTT. The J gene is TRBJ2-2, the V gene TRBV6-1; D possibly corresponds to TRBD1 (6 bases). Trimming left V 3 bases short and J 7 bases short, with 15 bases between. In germline, CDR1 is MNHNS, CDR2 SASEGT. This CDR3 is built from 15 residues.

The V call is TRBV11-2, the J call TRBJ2-2, with 9 bases lining up with TRBD2. There are 17 residues in the CDR3. The ends lost 6 bases at V and 1 base at J; junction bases unmatched: 9. CDR1 and CDR2 (germline): SGHAT, FQNNGV. The CDR3 nucleotides are TGTGCCAGCAGTCTAACCCCTAGCGGGGTGAACACCGGGGAGCTGTTTTTT. Its protein product is CASSLTPSGVNTGELFF.

The rearrangement links TRBV6-5 to TRBJ2-2, with no clear D. This CDR3 is 14 amino acids long. V shed 7 bases and J shed 7 bases, with 16 bases lying between them. CDR1 and CDR2 (germline): MNHEY, SVGAGI. In DNA, the CDR3 is TGTGCCAGCATAGGATTGAGCTCGGGCGGGGAGCTGTTTTTT. Encoded protein: CASIGLSSGGELFF.

With regard to this clone: A junction boundary mismatches the germline segment, possibly from a read error. This chain joins TRBV5-1 and TRBJ2-7; 9 nucleotides align to TRBD1. The CDR3 length is 13 residues. Germline V gene data show CDR1 as SGHRS and CDR2 as YFSETQ. This chain's CDR3 is CASSLARTGGEEF. As DNA, the CDR3 is TGCGCCAGCAGCTTGGCTAGAACAGGGGGCGAAGAATTC.

This chain links TRBV5-8 with TRBJ1-4, with D unresolved. V was clipped by 1 base and J by 2 bases, with 3 bases between them. The CDR3 totals 13 residues. Germline CDR1 reads SGHTS; CDR2 reads YDEGEE. In DNA form, the CDR3 reads TGTGCCAGCAGCTTGTCGACTAATGAAAAACTGTTTTTT. Translating gives CASSLSTNEKLFF.

This sequence joins TRBV27 and TRBJ2-5; 8 bases agree with TRBD2. V trimming: 5 bases; J trimming: 5 bases; junction bases outside the gene matches: 10. This CDR3 contains 15 residues. Germline-derived CDR1 and CDR2 are MNHEY and SMNVEV (reference sequence). CDR3 sequence: CASSPTGRGGETQYF. In nucleotides, the CDR3 is TGTGCCAGCAGTCCAACCGGGAGGGGCGGGGAGACCCAGTACTTC.

The chain links TRBV9 to TRBJ1-2; 12 positions match TRBD1. From germline, CDR1 is SGDLS and CDR2 YYNGEE. This CDR3 is 17 amino acids long. The J segment lost 1 base and the V segment lost 10 bases, leaving 14 bases of the junction unmatched. CDR3 bases: TGTGCCGGGGACAGGGGGCACGTAACTCAACGTAACTATGGCTACACCTTC. Its translation: CAGDRGHVTQRNYGYTF.

This clone has just a few counts. The rearrangement joins TRBV6-6 to TRBJ2-7, with 9 bases identical to TRBD1. The J segment lost 6 bases and the V segment lost 0 bases, leaving 3 bases of the junction unmatched. CDR1 and CDR2 (germline): MNHNY, SVGAGI (reference sequence). The CDR3 runs to 14 residues. In DNA, the CDR3 is TGTGCCAGCAGTTACTCCGGGACAGGGATCGAGCAGTACTTC. Residues: CASSYSGTGIEQYF.

The chain has TRBV30 and TRBJ2-7; 7 bases line up with TRBD1. CDR1 is GTSNPN, CDR2 SVGIG, per germline (reference sequence). CDR3 length: 13 residues. Losses at the gene ends were 4 bases for V and 2 bases for J; bases not matched to a gene: 5. The CDR3 coding sequence is TGTGCCTGGATCCGGGACAGCCCCTACGAGCAGTACTTC. Protein sequence: CAWIRDSPYEQYF.

The chain joins TRBV4-1 to TRBJ2-7, with 7 bases lining up with TRBD2. Germline loops: CDR1 MGHRA, CDR2 YSYEKL. The CDR3 is 15 residues long. Unmatched junction bases numbered 6, after V lost 0 bases and J lost 4 bases. CDR3 in DNA: TGCGCCAGCAGCCAAGATTCTGGGGGGGGGTACGAGCAGTACTTC. Translation gives CASSQDSGGGYEQYF.

This chain uses TRBV5-4 with TRBJ2-1, with a weak D call TRBD2 (5 bases). Per germline, CDR1 SGHNT and CDR2 YYREEE (reference sequence). This CDR3 region has 16 residues. V was cut by 4 bases and J by 5 bases, with 19 bases left in between. Here the CDR3 reads CASSLWETVSDNEQFF. The DNA of the CDR3 is TGTGCCAGCAGCCTGTGGGAGACCGTTAGCGACAATGAGCAGTTCTTC.

The chain combines TRBV29-1 with TRBJ2-1; TRBD2 agrees at 10 bases. V dropped 6 bases and J dropped 8; count of bases not matched to a gene: 7. Germline loops: CDR1 SQVTM, CDR2 ANQGSEA. The CDR3 totals 13 residues. The CDR3 sequence is CSVESGGAYEQFF. In DNA form, the CDR3 reads TGCAGCGTAGAGAGCGGGGGGGCCTATGAGCAGTTCTTC.

J is TRBJ2-3 and V is TRBV5-1; TRBD1 is a possible D gene (5 bases). The CDR3 sequence is 14 residues long. The germline gives CDR1 SGHRS, CDR2 YFSETQ. Trimming pared 6 bases from V and 0 bases from J, leaving 11 bases between. The CDR3 sequence is CASKGVESTDTQYF. CDR3 nucleotide sequence: TGCGCCAGCAAAGGGGTAGAGAGCACAGATACGCAGTATTTT. The entire variable domain, with the rest obtained from reference TRBV5-1 and TRBJ2-3, is as follows: KAGVTQTPRYLIKTRGQQVTLSCSPISGHRSVSWYQQTPGQGLQFLFEYFSETQRNKGNFPGRFSGRQFSNSRSEMNVSTLELGDSALYLCASKGVESTDTQYFGPGTRLTVL.

This clone was seen just once. This chain joins TRBV18 and TRBJ2-7, with 10 bases lining up with TRBD1. The germline V gene encodes CDR1 KGHSH and CDR2 LQKENI. V shed 2 bases, J shed 2 bases, and the junction held 0 bases outside the gene matches. The CDR3 loop spans 14 amino acids. The CDR3 coding sequence is TGTGCCAGCTCACCAGGACAGGGGGCCTACGAGCAGTACTTC. The encoded protein is CASSPGQGAYEQYF.

The chain carries TRBV11-3 and TRBJ1-5, with D possibly matching TRBD1 (6 bases). The germline V gene encodes CDR1 SGHNT and CDR2 YENEEA. This CDR3 has 15 residues. V lost 0 bases and J lost 3, with 9 bases in between. The CDR3 DNA is TGTGCCAGCAGCTTAGATTCAGGGGCCAATCAGCCCCAGCATTTT. Translating it yields CASSLDSGANQPQHF.

The CDR3 spells CAWSGQGGGELFF. For the CDR3, the DNA is TGTGCCTGGAGTGGGCAGGGGGGCGGGGAGCTGTTTTTT. The V gene is TRBV30, the J gene TRBJ2-2, with a weak D call TRBD1 (7 bases). The CDR3 is 13 residues long. CDR1 GTSNPN and CDR2 SVGIG come from the germline V gene (reference sequence). V was pared by 1 base and J by 7 bases, with 10 bases between.

The V and J genes are TRBV6-6 and TRBJ1-1; TRBD1 agrees at 8 bases. CDR3 length: 15 residues. Germline lookup yields CDR1 MNHNY and CDR2 SVGAGI (reference sequence). With 4 bases clipped from V and 6 bases from J, the junction kept 10 bases outside the gene matches. The CDR3 DNA follows: TGTGCCAGCAGTTTTCTCGGGACAGGTCAACCTGAAGCTTTCTTT. It codes for CASSFLGTGQPEAFF.

This clone occurred a few times. The chain couples TRBV7-2 to TRBJ2-3; D gene unclear. The CDR3 loop spans 13 amino acids. Trimming removed 6 bases at V and 4 bases at J, with 11 bases between. Germline V CDR1 and CDR2: SGHTA, FQGNSA. The chain's CDR3 is CASRSPRADTQYF. CDR3 coding DNA: TGTGCCAGCAGATCTCCCCGGGCAGATACGCAGTATTTT.

In this sample, this clone turned up a few times. The genes are TRBV29-1 and TRBJ2-7, with unresolved D. Germline assignment: CDR1 SQVTM and CDR2 ANQGSEA. The CDR3 spans 10 residues. The V end was cut by 4 bases, the J end by 6 bases, with 7 bases between. CDR3 residues: CSVGQREQYF. Here the CDR3 DNA reads TGCAGCGTTGGGCAGCGCGAGCAGTACTTC.